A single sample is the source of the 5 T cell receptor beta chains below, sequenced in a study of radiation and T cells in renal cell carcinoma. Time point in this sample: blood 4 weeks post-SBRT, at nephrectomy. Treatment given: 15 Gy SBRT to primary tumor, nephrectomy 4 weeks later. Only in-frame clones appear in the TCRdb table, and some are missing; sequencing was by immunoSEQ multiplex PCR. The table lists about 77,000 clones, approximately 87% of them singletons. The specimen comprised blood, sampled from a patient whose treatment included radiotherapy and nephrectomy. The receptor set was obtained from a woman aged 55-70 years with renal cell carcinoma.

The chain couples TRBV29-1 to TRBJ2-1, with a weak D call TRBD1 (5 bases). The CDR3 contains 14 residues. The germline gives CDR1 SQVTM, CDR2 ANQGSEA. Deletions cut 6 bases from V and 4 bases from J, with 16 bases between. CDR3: CSVPTYRQYNEQFF. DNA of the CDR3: TGCAGCGTCCCCACCTACCGACAGTACAATGAGCAGTTCTTC.

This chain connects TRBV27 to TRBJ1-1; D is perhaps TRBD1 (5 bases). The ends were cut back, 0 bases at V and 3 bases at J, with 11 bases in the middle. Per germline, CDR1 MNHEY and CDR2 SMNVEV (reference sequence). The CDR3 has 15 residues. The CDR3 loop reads CASSLSIGGYTEAFF. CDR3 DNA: TGTGCCAGCAGTTTATCGATCGGGGGTTACACTGAAGCTTTCTTT.

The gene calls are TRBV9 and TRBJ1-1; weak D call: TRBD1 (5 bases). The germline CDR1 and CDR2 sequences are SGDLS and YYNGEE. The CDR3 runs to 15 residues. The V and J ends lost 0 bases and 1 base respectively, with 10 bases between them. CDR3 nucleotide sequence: TGTGCCAGCAGCGTAGATCAGGGACCGAACACTGAAGCTTTCTTT. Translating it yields CASSVDQGPNTEAFF.

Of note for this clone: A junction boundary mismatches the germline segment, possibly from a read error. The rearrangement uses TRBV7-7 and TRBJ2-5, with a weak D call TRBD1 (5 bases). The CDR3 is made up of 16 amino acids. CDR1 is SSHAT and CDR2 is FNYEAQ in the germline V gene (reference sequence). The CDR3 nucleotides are TGTGCTAGCAGCTTAGGAGACAGTTTGCCCCAAGAGACCCAGTACTTC. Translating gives CASSLGDSLPQETQYF.

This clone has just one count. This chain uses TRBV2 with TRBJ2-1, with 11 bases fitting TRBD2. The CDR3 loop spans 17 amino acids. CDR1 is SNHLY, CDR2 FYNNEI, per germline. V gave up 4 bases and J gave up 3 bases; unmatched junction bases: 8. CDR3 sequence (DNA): TGTGCCAGCAGTGTCGCTAGCGGGGGGAGGGGCTACAATGAGCAGTTCTTC. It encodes CASSVASGGRGYNEQFF.